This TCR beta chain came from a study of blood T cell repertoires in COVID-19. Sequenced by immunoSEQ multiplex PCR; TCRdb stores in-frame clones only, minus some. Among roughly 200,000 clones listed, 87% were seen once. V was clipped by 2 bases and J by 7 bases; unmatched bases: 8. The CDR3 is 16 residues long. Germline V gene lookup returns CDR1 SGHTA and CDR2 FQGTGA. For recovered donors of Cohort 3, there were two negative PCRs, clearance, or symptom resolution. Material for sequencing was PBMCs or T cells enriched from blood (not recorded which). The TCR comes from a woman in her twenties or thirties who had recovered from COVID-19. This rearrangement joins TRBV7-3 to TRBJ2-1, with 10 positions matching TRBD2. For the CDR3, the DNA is TGTGCCAGCAGCTTAGCACTAGCGGGAAGTAAGAATGAGCAGTTCTTC. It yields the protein CASSLALAGSKNEQFF.